Listed below are T cell receptor beta chains from one sample, sequenced in a study of T cell responses to AZD1222 COVID-19 vaccine. Assay used: immunoSEQ multiplex PCR; TCRdb lists only in-frame clones, some missing. The table lists 250,000 to 300,000 clones, roughly 93% of them singletons, with around 0.58% in the top ten. Here the sequenced sample was peripheral blood, taken 28 days after the second AZD1222 dose. These receptors were obtained from an adult who received the AZD1222 COVID-19 vaccine. Both conserved end residues are part of each CDR3. The order of the fields is J gene, V gene, D gene, CDR3 DNA, CDR3 protein. D genes are given only for firm matches.

>TRBJ1-1|TRBV28|-
TGTGCCACTAGAGATACCATGAACACTGAAGCTTTCTTT
CATRDTMNTEAFF
>TRBJ2-5|TRBV3-1/TRBV3-2|-
TGTGCCAGCAGCCAAGGTGGTTGGGGAGAGACCCAGTACTTC
CASSQGGWGETQYF
>TRBJ2-3|TRBV3-1/TRBV3-2|TRBD2
TGTGCCAGCAGCCAAGGAGGAGGTAGCGGGGGGAACACAGATACGCAGTATTTT
CASSQGGGSGGNTDTQYF
>TRBJ2-5|TRBV9|-
TGTGCCAGCAGCCCCCCATCCGAGACCCAGTACTTC
CASSPPSETQYF
>TRBJ2-7|TRBV5-4|TRBD1
TGTGCCAGCAGCTCCCCTCCGGGACAGGGTTCTGAGCAGTACTTC
CASSSPPGQGSEQYF
>TRBJ2-1|TRBV7-8|-
TGTGCCAGCAGCTTACAGGTGGGCTCCTACAATGAGCAGTTCTTC
CASSLQVGSYNEQFF
>TRBJ2-3|TRBV15|-
TGTGCCACCCTGGGGGGAGTAATAGATACGCAGTATTTT
CATLGGVIDTQYF
>TRBJ1-1|TRBV19|-
TGTGCCAGTAGTATCTCAGGGTGGATGAACACTGAAGCTTTCTTT
CASSISGWMNTEAFF
>TRBJ2-2|TRBV5-1|-
TGCGCCAGCAGCTTGCAGGAGGGGGTGGTACGGGAGCTGTTTTTT
CASSLQEGVVRELFF
>TRBJ1-1|TRBV18|TRBD1
TGTGCCAGCTCACCAGACAGGGGCGCAAGTGAAGCTTTCTTT
CASSPDRGASEAFF
>TRBJ1-1|TRBV3-1/TRBV3-2|-
TGTGCCAGCAGCCTCTCCGGCCGGACTGAAGCTTTCTTT
CASSLSGRTEAFF